The 21 T cell receptor beta chains below all came from one sample that was sequenced in a study of control samples from healthy donors and cancer patients. Using immunoSEQ multiplex PCR, the repertoire was profiled, and TCRdb retains in-frame clones only, with some absent. The sample has around 140,000 clones, approximately 93% seen once; the top ten hold less than 6%. The material sequenced was blood. The receptors come from a man aged 18-30 years in good health.

The V call is TRBV7-9, the J call TRBJ2-1; the D gene could be TRBD1 or TRBD2 (5 bases each). V lost 5 bases to trimming and J lost 1 base, with 12 bases between them. CDR3 size: 15 residues. CDR1 SEHNR and CDR2 FQNEAQ come from the germline V gene (reference sequence). The CDR3 reads CASSPRDGSYNEQFF. DNA of the CDR3: TGTGCCAGCAGCCCCCGGGACGGATCCTACAATGAGCAGTTCTTC. Drawing the rest from reference TRBV7-9 and TRBJ2-1, the complete variable domain is DTGVSQNPRHKITKRGQNVTFRCDPISEHNRLYWYRQTLGQGPEFLTYFQNEAQLEKSRLLSDRFSAERPKGSFSTLEIQRTEQGDSAMYLCASSPRDGSYNEQFFGPGTRLTVL.

The gene calls are TRBV11-2 and TRBJ2-7; no definite D call. The germline gives CDR1 SGHAT, CDR2 FQNNGV. V lost 3 bases, J lost 3 bases, and 9 bases lay in between. CDR3 length equals 13 residues. The CDR3 loop is CASSLVGNYEQYF. The CDR3 nucleotides are TGTGCCAGCAGCTTGGTAGGGAACTACGAGCAGTACTTC.

This clone was picked up one time. The rearrangement uses TRBV4-1 and TRBJ2-3; D not resolved. CDR3 length equals 13 residues. The V and J ends lost 2 bases and 4 bases respectively, with 7 bases between them. Germline loops: CDR1 MGHRA, CDR2 YSYEKL. This chain's CDR3 is CASSQPVSDTQYF. In DNA form, the CDR3 reads TGCGCCAGCAGCCAACCCGTATCAGATACGCAGTATTTT.

This clone was recorded once. V gene TRBV2 combines with J gene TRBJ2-7; D assignment may be TRBD1 or TRBD2 (5 bases each). Germline CDR1 and CDR2: SNHLY and FYNNEI. The CDR3 consists of 11 residues. Trimming stripped 6 bases from V and 5 bases from J, with 8 bases between. The CDR3 DNA sequence: TGTGCCAGCAGATGGGGGAACGAGCAGTACTTC. It encodes CASRWGNEQYF.

The rearrangement links TRBV5-4 to TRBJ1-4; D is unresolved. This CDR3 spans 15 amino acids. V was cut by 2 bases and J by 5 bases, with 13 bases left in between. From germline, CDR1 is SGHNT and CDR2 YYREEE (reference sequence). For the CDR3, the DNA is TGTGCCAGCAGCTTAGATCTGGGCCTGAATGAAAAACTGTTTTTT. It yields the protein CASSLDLGLNEKLFF.

With regard to this clone: The identical CDR3 is also encoded by other nucleotide sequences in the sample. The gene calls are TRBV28 and TRBJ2-7, with D maybe TRBD2 (5 bases). Germline V gene sequence: CDR1 MDHEN, CDR2 SYDVKM. There are 12 residues in the CDR3. Trimming removed 2 bases at V and 4 bases at J, with 6 bases between. The CDR3, as DNA: TGTGCCAGCAGTTTACGGGGTTACGAGCAGTACTTC. Its protein product is CASSLRGYEQYF.

This chain connects TRBV19 to TRBJ1-5; 7 nucleotides agree with TRBD1. From germline, CDR1 is LNHDA and CDR2 SQIVND (reference sequence). V dropped 3 bases and J dropped 3; count of bases not matched to a gene: 8. The CDR3 is 16 amino acids. Here the CDR3 DNA reads TGTGCCAGTAGTATCCTCCCGGGACAGATCAATCAGCCCCAGCATTTT. It yields the protein CASSILPGQINQPQHF.

The V and J genes are TRBV7-2 and TRBJ2-1, with TRBD2 matching 11 bases. V trimming: 1 base; J trimming: 7 bases; junction bases outside the gene matches: 6. The CDR3 totals 16 residues. In germline, CDR1 is SGHTA, CDR2 FQGNSA. The DNA of the CDR3 is TGTGCCAGCAGCTTAGATCCTAGCGGGGGGTCTAATGAGCAGTTCTTC. This sequence encodes CASSLDPSGGSNEQFF.

The chain carries TRBV6-4 and TRBJ1-6; 9 bases are a match to TRBD1. The germline V gene encodes CDR1 MRHNA and CDR2 SNTAGT. Trimming at V came to 5 bases and at J to 7 bases, leaving 6 bases not matched to a gene. The CDR3 consists of 15 residues. In DNA, the CDR3 is TGTGCCAGCAGTCTCCAGGGGACAGGGAATTCACCCCTCCACTTT. As protein: CASSLQGTGNSPLHF.

The chain links TRBV9 to TRBJ1-1, with D maybe TRBD1 (5 bases). Trimming removed 4 bases at V and 8 bases at J, with 9 bases between. The length of the CDR3 is 11 residues. Germline CDR1 reads SGDLS; CDR2 reads YYNGEE. CDR3: CASSHGGEAFF. CDR3 coding DNA: TGTGCCAGCAGCCACGGGGGAGAAGCTTTCTTT. Filled out from reference TRBV9 and TRBJ1-1, the complete variable domain reads DSGVTQTPKHLITATGQRVTLRCSPRSGDLSVYWYQQSLDQGLQFLIQYYNGEERAKGNILERFSAQQFPDLHSELNLSSLELGDSALYFCASSHGGEAFFGQGTRLTVV.

This chain uses TRBV11-2 with TRBJ1-1, with TRBD1 identical over 8 bases. The CDR3 totals 14 residues. The V segment lost 5 bases and the J segment 0 bases; nucleotides outside the gene matches: 2. Germline V gives CDR1 SGHAT, CDR2 FQNNGV. CDR3 residues: CASSPTGVNTEAFF. The DNA for the CDR3 is TGTGCCAGCAGCCCGACAGGGGTGAACACTGAAGCTTTCTTT. Looking up the rest from reference TRBV11-2 and TRBJ1-1 gives the full variable domain: EAGVAQSPRYKIIEKRQSVAFWCNPISGHATLYWYQQILGQGPKLLIQFQNNGVVDDSQLPKDRFSAERLKGVDSTLKIQPAKLEDSAVYLCASSPTGVNTEAFFGQGTRLTVV.

V and J are TRBV5-1 and TRBJ1-1; TRBD1 agrees at 7 bases. Trimming removed 2 bases from V and 1 base from J; junction bases left unmatched: 5. Germline loops: CDR1 SGHRS, CDR2 YFSETQ. The CDR3 has 15 residues. This CDR3 reads CASSFETGRNTEAFF. CDR3 DNA sequence: TGCGCCAGCAGCTTTGAGACAGGGAGGAACACTGAAGCTTTCTTT.

As DNA, the CDR3 is TGTGCCAGCAGTTTAAGGACAGGGGGGAACTATGGCTACACCTTC. Translating it yields CASSLRTGGNYGYTF. The V gene is TRBV27, the J gene TRBJ1-2; TRBD1 matches 10 bases. V trimming: 2 bases; J trimming: 2 bases; junction bases outside the gene matches: 2. Per the germline V gene, CDR1 is MNHEY and CDR2 is SMNVEV (reference sequence). The CDR3 contains 15 residues.

This rearrangement joins TRBV28 to TRBJ2-3; TRBD2 matches at 10 bases. Germline CDR1 and CDR2: MDHEN and SYDVKM. This CDR3 contains 16 residues. Unmatched junction bases numbered 8, after V lost 2 bases and J lost 6 bases. The CDR3 region has the DNA TGTGCCAGCAGTTTAGGGCTAGCGGGAGTCTGGGATACGCAGTATTTT. Its translation is CASSLGLAGVWDTQYF. Together with reference TRBV28 and TRBJ2-3, the CDR3 gives the full variable domain: DVKVTQSSRYLVKRTGEKVFLECVQDMDHENMFWYRQDPGLGLRLIYFSYDVKMKEKGDIPEGYSVSREKKERFSLILESASTNQTSMYLCASSLGLAGVWDTQYFGPGTRLTVL.

The chain links TRBV5-1 to TRBJ2-7; D gene uncertain. The V gene's germline CDR1 is SGHRS and CDR2 YFSETQ. V lost 2 bases and J lost 2, with 8 bases in between. This CDR3 has 13 residues. The CDR3 sequence: CASSLSDTYEQYF. The CDR3 coding sequence is TGCGCCAGCAGCTTATCCGATACCTACGAGCAGTACTTC.

The genes are TRBV3-1 (or the pseudogene TRBV3-2) and TRBJ1-4, with 7 positions matching TRBD1. This CDR3 has 14 residues. Losses at the gene ends were 3 bases for V and 6 bases for J; bases not matched to a gene: 4. Germline V gene lookup returns CDR1 LGHDT and CDR2 YNNKEL (reference sequence). The CDR3: CASSHPGQHEKLFF. CDR3 DNA sequence: TGTGCCAGCAGCCACCCGGGACAGCATGAAAAACTGTTTTTT.

V gene TRBV7-9 combines with J gene TRBJ2-1; D remains unclear. The CDR3 runs 15 residues. Trimming stripped 2 bases from V and 2 bases from J, with 10 bases between. CDR1 and CDR2 (germline): SEHNR, FQNEAQ (reference sequence). CDR3 DNA: TGTGCCAGCAGCTTAATGGGGTTTGCCTACAATGAGCAGTTCTTC. This encodes CASSLMGFAYNEQFF.

This clone appeared once. Other DNA sequences in this specimen translate into the identical CDR3. This chain links TRBV20-1 with TRBJ2-7; weak D call: TRBD2 (5 bases). Trimming left V 3 bases short and J 4 bases short, with 7 bases between. Germline values: CDR1 DFQATT, CDR2 SNEGSKA (reference sequence). The CDR3 runs 11 residues. CDR3 sequence reads: CSARAGYEQYF. The CDR3 DNA follows: TGCAGTGCTAGGGCGGGTTACGAGCAGTACTTC.

This chain connects TRBV12-3 or TRBV12-4 to TRBJ1-3, with no clear D. V lost 9 bases to trimming and J lost 4 bases, with 7 bases between them. The CDR3 has 11 residues. In nucleotides, the CDR3 is TGTGCCAGAGTCCACGGAAACACCATATATTTT. Translation: CARVHGNTIYF.

The rearrangement links TRBV10-1 to TRBJ2-3; maybe TRBD1 (6 bases). Germline V gene lookup returns CDR1 WNHNN and CDR2 SYGVQD (reference sequence). V shed 7 bases and J shed 3 bases, with 11 bases lying between them. The CDR3 is 13 amino acids. CDR3 sequence (DNA): TGCGCCAGCACGGACAGCCGTACAGATACGCAGTATTTT. It is translated as CASTDSRTDTQYF.

V and J are TRBV7-9 and TRBJ2-2; D is perhaps TRBD2 (6 bases). The CDR3 is 15 amino acids. The germline V gene has CDR1 SEHNR and CDR2 FQNEAQ (reference sequence). Trimming removed 1 base at V and 8 bases at J, with 14 bases between. CDR3 in DNA: TGTGCCAGCAGCTTAGTCTCCGCCGGGAGTGGGGAGCTGTTTTTT. Residues: CASSLVSAGSGELFF.